The present TCR beta chain was sequenced within a study of blood T cell repertoires in COVID-19. Germline V gene data show CDR1 as MNHEY and CDR2 as SVGAGI. Between the trimmed V and J ends, which lost 7 bases and 1 base, there was a span of 12 bases. There are 14 residues in the CDR3. Only in-frame clones appear in the TCRdb table, and some are missing; sequencing was by immunoSEQ multiplex PCR. The repertoire holds approximately 90,000 clones, 80% seen once, with roughly 21% in the top ten. This clonotype was obtained from a woman older than 75 with acute or convalescent COVID-19. The V gene is TRBV6-5, the J gene TRBJ2-3; D is undetermined. The sequencing sample was made of peripheral blood. The DNA for the CDR3 is TGTGCCAGCAAAGCTCATCAGGGCACAGATACGCAGTATTTT. Protein sequence: CASKAHQGTDTQYF.